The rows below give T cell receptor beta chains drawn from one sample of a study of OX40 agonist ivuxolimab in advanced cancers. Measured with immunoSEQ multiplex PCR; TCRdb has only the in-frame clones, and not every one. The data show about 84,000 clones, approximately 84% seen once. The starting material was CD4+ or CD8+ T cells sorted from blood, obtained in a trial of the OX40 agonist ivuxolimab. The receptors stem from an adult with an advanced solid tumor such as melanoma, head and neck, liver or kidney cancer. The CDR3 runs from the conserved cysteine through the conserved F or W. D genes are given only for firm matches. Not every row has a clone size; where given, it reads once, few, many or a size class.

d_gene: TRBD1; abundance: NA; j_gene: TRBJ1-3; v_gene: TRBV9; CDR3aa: CASSVGTVAGNTIYF; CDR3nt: TGTGCCAGCAGCGTTGGGACAGTGGCCGGAAACACCATATATTTT
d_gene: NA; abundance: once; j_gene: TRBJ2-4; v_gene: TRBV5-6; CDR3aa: CASSLTGAKNIQYF; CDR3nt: TGTGCCAGCAGCTTGACAGGAGCCAAAAACATTCAGTACTTC
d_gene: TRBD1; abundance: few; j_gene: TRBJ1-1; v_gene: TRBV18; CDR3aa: CASSPRTGEAFF; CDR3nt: TGTGCCAGCTCACCACGAACAGGGGAGGCTTTCTTT
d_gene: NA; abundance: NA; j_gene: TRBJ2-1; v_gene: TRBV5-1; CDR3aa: CASSLSADYNEQFF; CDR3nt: TGCGCCAGCAGCTTGTCGGCAGATTACAATGAGCAGTTCTTC
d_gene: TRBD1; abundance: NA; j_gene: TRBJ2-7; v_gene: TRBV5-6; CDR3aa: CASSRTGGVYEQYF; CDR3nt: TGTGCCAGCAGCAGGACAGGGGGGGTCTACGAGCAGTACTTC
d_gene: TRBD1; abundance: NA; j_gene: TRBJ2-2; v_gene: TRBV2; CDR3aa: CASGGQEYTGELFF; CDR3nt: TGTGCCAGCGGCGGACAGGAGTACACCGGGGAGCTGTTTTTT
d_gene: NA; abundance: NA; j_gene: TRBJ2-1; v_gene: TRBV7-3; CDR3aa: CASSLQAPASYNEQFF; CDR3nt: TGTGCCAGCAGCTTACAGGCCCCGGCCAGCTACAATGAGCAGTTCTTC
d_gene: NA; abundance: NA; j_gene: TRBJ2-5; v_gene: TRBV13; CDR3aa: CASSLAGFIGETQYF; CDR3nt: TGTGCCAGCAGCTTAGCCGGTTTTATCGGAGAGACCCAGTACTTC
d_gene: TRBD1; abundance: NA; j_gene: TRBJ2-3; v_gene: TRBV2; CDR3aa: CASSGAGGQDTQYF; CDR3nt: TGTGCCAGCAGTGGAGCAGGGGGCCAAGATACGCAGTATTTT
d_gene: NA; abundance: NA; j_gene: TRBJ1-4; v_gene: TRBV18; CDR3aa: CASSPPGFNEKLFF; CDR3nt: TGTGCCAGCTCACCACCAGGGTTTAATGAAAAACTGTTTTTT
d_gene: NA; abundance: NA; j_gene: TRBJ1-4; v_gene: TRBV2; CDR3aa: CASSFDRSNEKLFF; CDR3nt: TGTGCCAGCAGTTTCGACAGATCTAATGAAAAACTGTTTTTT
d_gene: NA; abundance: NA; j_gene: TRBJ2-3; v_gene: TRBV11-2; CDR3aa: CASRTFGDTQYF; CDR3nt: TGTGCCAGCAGGACCTTTGGGGATACGCAGTATTTT
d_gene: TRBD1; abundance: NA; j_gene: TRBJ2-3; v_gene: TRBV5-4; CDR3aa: CASSLYRGLTDTQYF; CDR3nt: TGTGCCAGCAGCCTTTACAGGGGTTTGACAGATACGCAGTATTTT
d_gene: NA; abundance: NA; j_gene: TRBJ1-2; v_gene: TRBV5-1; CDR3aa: CASSLAPGTNYGYTF; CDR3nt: TGCGCCAGCAGCTTGGCGCCAGGGACAAACTATGGCTACACCTTC
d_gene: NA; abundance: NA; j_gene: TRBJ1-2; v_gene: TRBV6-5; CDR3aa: CASSYDDNYGYTF; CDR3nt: TGTGCCAGCAGTTACGACGATAACTATGGCTACACCTTC
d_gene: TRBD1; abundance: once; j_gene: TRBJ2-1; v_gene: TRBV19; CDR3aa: CASSVDRDNEQFF; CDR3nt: TGTGCCAGTAGTGTCGACAGGGACAATGAGCAGTTCTTC
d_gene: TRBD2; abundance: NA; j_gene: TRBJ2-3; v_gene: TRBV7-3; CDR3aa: CASSQSGGVDTQYF; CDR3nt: TGTGCCAGCAGCCAGAGCGGGGGGGTAGATACGCAGTATTTT
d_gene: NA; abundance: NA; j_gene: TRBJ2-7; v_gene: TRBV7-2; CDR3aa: CASSLRSAIVGQYF; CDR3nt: TGTGCCAGCAGCTTAAGGTCGGCCATAGTAGGGCAGTACTTC
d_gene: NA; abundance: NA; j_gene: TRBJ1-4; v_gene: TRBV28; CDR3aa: CASSWSNEKLFF; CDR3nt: TGTGCCAGCAGTTGGTCAAATGAAAAACTGTTTTTT
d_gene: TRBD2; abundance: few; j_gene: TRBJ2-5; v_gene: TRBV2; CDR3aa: CASSARLAVQETQYF; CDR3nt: TGTGCCAGCAGTGCCAGACTAGCGGTACAAGAGACCCAGTACTTC
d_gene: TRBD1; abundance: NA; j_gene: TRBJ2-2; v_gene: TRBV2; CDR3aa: CASRDRGIPGELFF; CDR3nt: TGTGCCAGCAGGGACAGGGGAATCCCCGGGGAGCTGTTTTTT
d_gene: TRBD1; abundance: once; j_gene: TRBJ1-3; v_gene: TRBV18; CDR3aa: CASSRGQGEGNTIYF; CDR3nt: TGTGCCAGCTCCCGAGGACAGGGTGAAGGAAACACCATATATTTT
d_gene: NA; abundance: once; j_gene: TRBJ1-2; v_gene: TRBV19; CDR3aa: CASRPGMVTVFGYTF; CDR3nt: TGTGCCAGTAGACCCGGGATGGTAACAGTTTTTGGCTACACCTTC
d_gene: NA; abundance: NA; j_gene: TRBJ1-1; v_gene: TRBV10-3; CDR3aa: CAISASGDTEAFF; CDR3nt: TGTGCCATCAGTGCCTCGGGAGACACTGAAGCTTTCTTT
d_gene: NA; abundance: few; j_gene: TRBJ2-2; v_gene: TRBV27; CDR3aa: CASRNRVLAGELFF; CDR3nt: TGTGCCAGCCGTAACAGGGTTCTAGCCGGGGAGCTGTTTTTT
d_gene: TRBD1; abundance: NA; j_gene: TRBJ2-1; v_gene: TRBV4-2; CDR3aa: CASSQADRVEQFF; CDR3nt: TGTGCCAGCAGCCAAGCCGACAGGGTTGAGCAGTTCTTC
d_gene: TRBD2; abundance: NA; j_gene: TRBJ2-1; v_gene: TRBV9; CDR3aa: CASSPRLADYNEQFF; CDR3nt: TGTGCCAGCAGCCCCCGACTAGCGGACTACAATGAGCAGTTCTTC
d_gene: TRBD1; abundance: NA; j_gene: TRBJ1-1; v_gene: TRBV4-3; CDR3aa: CASSQGDRGRVNTEAFF; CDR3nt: TGCGCCAGCAGCCAAGGGGACAGGGGGCGAGTGAACACTGAAGCTTTCTTT
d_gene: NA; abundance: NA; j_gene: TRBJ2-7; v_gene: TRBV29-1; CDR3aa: CSVLGQSPEQYF; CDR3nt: TGCAGCGTGCTTGGACAGTCCCCAGAGCAGTACTTC
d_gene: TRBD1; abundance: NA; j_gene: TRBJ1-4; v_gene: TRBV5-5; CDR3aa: CASSLGSGTGYEKLFF; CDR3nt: TGTGCCAGCAGCTTAGGGTCCGGGACAGGGTATGAAAAACTGTTTTTT
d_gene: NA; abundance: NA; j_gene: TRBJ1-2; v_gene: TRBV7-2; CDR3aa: CASSFQGPLYGYTF; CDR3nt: TGTGCCAGCAGCTTCCAGGGACCACTCTATGGCTACACCTTC
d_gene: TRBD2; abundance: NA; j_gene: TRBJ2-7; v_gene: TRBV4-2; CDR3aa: CASSRTPHSGGGYEQYF; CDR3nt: TGTGCCAGCAGCCGCACTCCCCATAGCGGGGGGGGCTACGAGCAGTACTTC
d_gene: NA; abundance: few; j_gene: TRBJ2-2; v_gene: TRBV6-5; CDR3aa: CASSYVQHTGELFF; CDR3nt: TGTGCCAGCAGTTACGTCCAGCACACCGGGGAGCTGTTTTTT
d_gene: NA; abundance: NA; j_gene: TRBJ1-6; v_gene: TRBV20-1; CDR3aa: CSARGRSSHF; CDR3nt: TGCAGTGCTAGGGGTCGGTCTTCCCACTTT
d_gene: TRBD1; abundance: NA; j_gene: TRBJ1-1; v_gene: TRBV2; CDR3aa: CASSGTGVSEAFF; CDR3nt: TGTGCCAGCAGTGGGACAGGGGTTTCTGAAGCTTTCTTT
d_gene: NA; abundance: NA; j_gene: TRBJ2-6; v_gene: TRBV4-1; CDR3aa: CASSPVGGWGGGANVLTF; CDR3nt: TGCGCCAGCAGCCCAGTCGGGGGCTGGGGAGGTGGGGCCAACGTCCTGACTTTC